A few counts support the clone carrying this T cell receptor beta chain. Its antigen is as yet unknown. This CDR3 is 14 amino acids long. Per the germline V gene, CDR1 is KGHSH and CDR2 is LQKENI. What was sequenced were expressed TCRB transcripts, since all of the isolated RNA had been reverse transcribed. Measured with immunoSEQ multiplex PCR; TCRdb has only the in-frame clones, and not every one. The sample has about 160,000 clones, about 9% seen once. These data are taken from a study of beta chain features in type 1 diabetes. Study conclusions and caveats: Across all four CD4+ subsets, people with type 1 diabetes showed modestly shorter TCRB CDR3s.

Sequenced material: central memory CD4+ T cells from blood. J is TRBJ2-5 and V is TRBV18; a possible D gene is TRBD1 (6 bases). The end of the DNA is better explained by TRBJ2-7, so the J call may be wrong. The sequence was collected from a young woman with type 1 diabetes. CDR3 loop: CASSPDWGLYEQYF. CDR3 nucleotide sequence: TGTGCCAGCTCACCCGACTGGGGGCTCTACGAGCAGTACTTC.